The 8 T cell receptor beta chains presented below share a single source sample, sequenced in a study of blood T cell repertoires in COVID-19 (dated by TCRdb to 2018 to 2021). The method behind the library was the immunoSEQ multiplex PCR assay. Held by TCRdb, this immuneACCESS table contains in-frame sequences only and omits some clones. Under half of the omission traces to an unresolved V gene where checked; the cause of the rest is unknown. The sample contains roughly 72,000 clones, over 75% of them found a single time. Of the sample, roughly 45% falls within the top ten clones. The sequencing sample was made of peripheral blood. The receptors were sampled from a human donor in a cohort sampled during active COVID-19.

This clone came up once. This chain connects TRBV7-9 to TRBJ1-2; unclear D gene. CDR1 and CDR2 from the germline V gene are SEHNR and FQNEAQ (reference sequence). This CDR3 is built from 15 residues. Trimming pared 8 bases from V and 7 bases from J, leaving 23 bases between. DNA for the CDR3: TGTGCCAGCCGCGGAGACTCCGGGTCGTCGGGTGGCTACACCTTC. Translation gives CASRGDSGSSGGYTF.

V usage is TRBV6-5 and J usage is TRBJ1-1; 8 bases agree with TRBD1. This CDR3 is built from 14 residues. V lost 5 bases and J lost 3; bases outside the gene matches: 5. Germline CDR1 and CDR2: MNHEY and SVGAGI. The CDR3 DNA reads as TGTGCCAGCAGTATGACAGGGGTGGACACTGAAGCTTTCTTT. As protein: CASSMTGVDTEAFF.

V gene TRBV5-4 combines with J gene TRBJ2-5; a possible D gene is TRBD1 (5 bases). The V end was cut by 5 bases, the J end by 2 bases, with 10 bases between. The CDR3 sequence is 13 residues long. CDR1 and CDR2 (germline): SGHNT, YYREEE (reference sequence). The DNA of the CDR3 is TGTGCCAGCAGGTCGACAGAACAAGAGACCCAGTACTTC. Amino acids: CASRSTEQETQYF.

CDR3 coding DNA: TGTGCCAGCAGTACGAGGACTAGCGGCCGATACGAGCAGTACTTC. Residues: CASSTRTSGRYEQYF. V gene TRBV27 combines with J gene TRBJ2-7; 10 bases align to TRBD2. The CDR3 covers 15 residues. The V and J ends lost 5 bases and 4 bases, in that order; junction bases with no gene match: 8. Germline values: CDR1 MNHEY, CDR2 SMNVEV (reference sequence).

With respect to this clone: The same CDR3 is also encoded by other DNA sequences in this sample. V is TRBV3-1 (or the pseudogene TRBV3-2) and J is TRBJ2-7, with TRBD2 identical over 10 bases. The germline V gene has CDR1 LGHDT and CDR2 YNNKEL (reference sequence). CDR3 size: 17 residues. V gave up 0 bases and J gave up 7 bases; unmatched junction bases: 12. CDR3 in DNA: TGTGCCAGCAGCCAAGACCTAATGGTAGCGGGGGGATATGAGCAGTACTTC. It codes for CASSQDLMVAGGYEQYF.

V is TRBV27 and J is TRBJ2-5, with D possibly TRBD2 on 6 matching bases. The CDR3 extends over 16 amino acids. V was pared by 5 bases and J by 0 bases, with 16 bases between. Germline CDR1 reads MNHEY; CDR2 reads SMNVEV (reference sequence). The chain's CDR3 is CASSPTRELYQETQYF. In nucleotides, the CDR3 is TGTGCCAGCAGTCCGACCCGGGAGCTGTACCAAGAGACCCAGTACTTC.

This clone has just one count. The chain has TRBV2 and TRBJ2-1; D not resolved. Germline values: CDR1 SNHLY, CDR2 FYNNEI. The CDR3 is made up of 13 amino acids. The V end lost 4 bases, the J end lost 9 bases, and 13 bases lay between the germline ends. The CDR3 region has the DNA TGTGCCAGCAGTGCCGAGTCGGAGAGTGAGCAGTTCTTC. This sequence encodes CASSAESESEQFF.

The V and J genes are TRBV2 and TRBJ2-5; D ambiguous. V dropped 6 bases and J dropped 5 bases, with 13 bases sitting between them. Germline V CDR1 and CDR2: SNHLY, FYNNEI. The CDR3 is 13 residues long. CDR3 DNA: TGTGCCAGCAGCCGTAGCCCAACGGAGACCCAGTACTTC. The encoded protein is CASSRSPTETQYF.